Below, 2 T cell receptor beta chains from the same sample are listed, as sequenced in a study of OX40 agonist ivuxolimab in advanced cancers. Clones were sequenced by immunoSEQ multiplex PCR, and TCRdb holds only the in-frame ones, with some missing. In the table there are 45,000 to 60,000 clones, about nine tenths of which are singletons. The source was CD4+ or CD8+ T cells sorted from blood, collected in a trial of the OX40 agonist ivuxolimab. The receptors derive from an adult with an advanced solid tumor such as melanoma, head and neck, liver or kidney cancer.

The J gene is TRBJ1-1, the V gene TRBV5-1; D is perhaps TRBD1 (5 bases). CDR1 SGHRS and CDR2 YFSETQ come from the germline V gene. This CDR3 has 14 residues. Deletions cut 2 bases from V and 0 bases from J, with 8 bases between. In nucleotides, the CDR3 is TGCGCCAGCAGCTTTGAGGGGATGAACACTGAAGCTTTCTTT. This gives the protein CASSFEGMNTEAFF.

The chain recombines TRBV7-9 with TRBJ1-1; D is undetermined. Trimming shortened V by 0 bases and J by 4 bases, and 9 bases separated the two germline ends. CDR3 length: 14 residues. Germline V gene sequence: CDR1 SEHNR, CDR2 FQNEAQ (reference sequence). The CDR3 reads CASSLAGGGTEAFF. Written as DNA, the CDR3 is TGTGCCAGCAGCTTAGCGGGTGGAGGCACTGAAGCTTTCTTT.